A single sample gave rise to the 27 T cell receptor beta chains below, sequenced in a study of human T cells and chemical hapten exposure. MiXCR was run by TCRdb on the RACE reads, yielding one entry per CDR3 protein. There are 95,000 or so distinct CDR3 sequences in the sample; roughly 10% occur only once, and about 3% lies in the top ten. Indicated time point: patch test 2, 6 weeks after DPC sensitization. Treatment reported: therapeutic diphenylcyclopropenone sensitization with weekly scalp DPC. The input for sequencing was whole blood, taken in connection with sensitization to the hapten diphenylcyclopropenone (DPC). These receptors were taken from a woman aged 40 to 50 with alopecia areata. Some clones in this sample may be carry-over from other donors' samples.

This clonotype was counted many times. V usage is TRBV6-2 or TRBV6-3 and J usage is TRBJ2-1, with TRBD2 identical over 7 bases. After removal of 6 bases from V and 7 bases from J, the junction contained 6 bases not matched to a gene. Germline lookup yields CDR1 MNHEY and CDR2 SVGEGT. This CDR3 is 13 amino acids long. The CDR3: CASRFPGGNEQFF. The CDR3 DNA reads as TGTGCCAGCAGGTTTCCGGGAGGTAATGAGCAGTTCTTC.

In this sample, this clonotype turned up a few times. J is TRBJ2-7 and V is TRBV6-2 or TRBV6-3; 10 nucleotides agree with TRBD2. V gave up 1 base and J gave up 0 bases; unmatched junction bases: 6. Germline loops: CDR1 MNHEY, CDR2 SVGEGT. CDR3 length equals 17 residues. The CDR3, as DNA: TGTGCCAGCAGTTACTTGGCTAGCGGGGGCCCCTCCTACGAGCAGTACTTC. Its protein is CASSYLASGGPSYEQYF.

This clonotype was counted ten times or more. The V gene is TRBV6-2 or TRBV6-3, the J gene TRBJ1-2; 7 bases are shared with TRBD1. Germline V gene data show CDR1 as MNHEY and CDR2 as SVGEGT. This CDR3 is built from 14 residues. Trimming took 4 bases from V and 4 from J; bases not matched to a gene: 6. The CDR3 spells CASSSPTGSYGYTF. CDR3 bases: TGTGCCAGCAGTTCCCCGACAGGGAGCTATGGCTACACCTTC.

CDR3 loop: CASRPGTIRYNEQFF. The CDR3 DNA sequence: TGTGCCAGCAGGCCCGGGACTATCCGATACAATGAGCAGTTCTTC. The genes are TRBV7-9 and TRBJ2-1, with 7 bases matching TRBD2. CDR1 is SEHNR and CDR2 is FQNEAQ in the germline V gene (reference sequence). V shed 6 bases and J 4 bases; nucleotides not matched to a gene: 9. This CDR3 is built from 15 residues.

This clonotype was seen many times. This rearrangement joins TRBV4-2 to TRBJ1-2, with D hard to call. The CDR3 length is 15 residues. Germline lookup yields CDR1 LGHNA and CDR2 YNFKEQ. The V gene lost 0 bases and the J gene lost 5 bases, with 13 bases spanning the gap. The CDR3 spells CASSQDGVGEYGYTF. Here the CDR3 DNA reads TGTGCCAGCAGCCAAGATGGGGTCGGGGAATATGGCTACACCTTC.

The V call is TRBV29-1, the J call TRBJ2-2, with a weak D call TRBD1 (6 bases). CDR1 and CDR2 (germline): SQVTM, ANQGSEA. V was clipped by 7 bases and J by 6 bases, with 12 bases between them. The CDR3 runs to 12 residues. The CDR3 nucleotides are TGCAGCGCCGGGACAACGGCCGGGGAGCTGTTTTTT. Encoded protein: CSAGTTAGELFF.

This clonotype was seen many times. This sequence joins TRBV11-2 and TRBJ1-3; D remains ambiguous. Deletions cut 3 bases from V and 1 base from J, with 7 bases between. Germline values: CDR1 SGHAT, CDR2 FQNNGV. There are 14 residues in the CDR3. The CDR3 DNA sequence: TGTGCCAGCAGCTTGGCCGTATCTGGAAACACCATATATTTT. It yields the protein CASSLAVSGNTIYF.

The J gene is TRBJ2-4, the V gene TRBV9, with 13 bases lining up with TRBD2. This CDR3 contains 17 residues. The V gene end was trimmed by 2 bases and the J gene end by 7 bases; junction bases not matched to a gene: 9. In germline, CDR1 is SGDLS, CDR2 YYNGEE. The CDR3 sequence: CASSVGGTSGNGNIQYF. The CDR3 DNA reads as TGTGCCAGCAGCGTTGGAGGGACTAGCGGGAATGGCAACATTCAGTACTTC.

This chain links TRBV4-1 with TRBJ1-5; D is ambiguous. Germline assignment: CDR1 MGHRA and CDR2 YSYEKL. V gave up 3 bases and J gave up 5 bases, with 14 bases separating them. The CDR3 runs 15 residues. The CDR3 bases are TGCGCCAGCAGCCAGGACCGGGTCAACCATCAGCCCCAGCATTTT. This translates into CASSQDRVNHQPQHF.

This clonotype was detected ten times or more. V usage is TRBV5-5 and J usage is TRBJ2-6, with D tentatively TRBD2 (5 bases). CDR3 length: 18 amino acids. V shed 4 bases and J shed 0 bases, with 17 bases lying between them. CDR1 is SGHKS, CDR2 YYEKEE, per germline (reference sequence). The CDR3 DNA follows: TGTGCCAGCAGCCTCTCCCGGACTCTCCCCTCTGGGGCCAACGTCCTGACTTTC. The encoded protein is CASSLSRTLPSGANVLTF.

This clonotype was seen ten or more times. This sequence joins TRBV6-1 and TRBJ2-6, with 11 bases aligning to TRBD1. V lost 3 bases, J lost 3 bases, and 4 bases stayed unmatched. CDR3 length equals 17 residues. The germline V gene has CDR1 MNHNS and CDR2 SASEGT. The CDR3, as DNA: TGTGCCAGCAGTGATCGGGACAGGGGGGATGGGGCCAACGTCCTGACTTTC. Translated, it gives CASSDRDRGDGANVLTF.

This clonotype was seen repeatedly, ten times or more. This chain links TRBV7-2 with TRBJ2-2; D is unclear. This CDR3 region has 14 residues. The V gene's germline CDR1 is SGHTA and CDR2 FQGNSA. Trimming shortened V by 1 base and J by 2 bases, and 5 bases separated the two germline ends. The CDR3: CASSLGVNTGELFF. The CDR3 DNA reads as TGTGCCAGCAGCTTAGGGGTTAACACCGGGGAGCTGTTTTTT.

This chain connects TRBV6-5 to TRBJ2-1; 13 positions agree with TRBD2. The V gene end was trimmed by 5 bases and the J gene end by 0 bases; junction bases not matched to a gene: 1. This CDR3 has 16 amino acids. Germline CDR1 reads MNHEY; CDR2 reads SVGAGI. In nucleotides, the CDR3 is TGTGCCAGCAGTCGGACTAGCGGGAGCTCCTACAATGAGCAGTTCTTC. Protein sequence: CASSRTSGSSYNEQFF.

The chain is built from TRBV9 and TRBJ2-3, with 9 bases that match TRBD2. V lost 4 bases to trimming and J lost 2 bases; unmatched junction nucleotides: 8. This CDR3 is built from 16 residues. Germline assignment: CDR1 SGDLS and CDR2 YYNGEE. Written as DNA, the CDR3 is TGTGCCAGCAGCTCCCGGGTAGCGGGGGCCACAGATACGCAGTATTTT. It yields the protein CASSSRVAGATDTQYF.

In this sample, this clonotype turned up a few times. The rearrangement links TRBV7-6 to TRBJ2-1; D perhaps matches TRBD2 (7 bases). The CDR3 sequence is 17 residues long. Trimming shortened V by 3 bases and J by 4 bases, and 19 bases separated the two germline ends. Germline lookup yields CDR1 SGHVS and CDR2 FNYEAQ. The CDR3 nucleotides read TGTGCCAGCAGCTTGTTTACGACGGGGGGCCGGTACAATGAGCAGTTCTTC. Its protein is CASSLFTTGGRYNEQFF.

The table lists this clonotype with many counts. This chain links TRBV5-4 with TRBJ2-7; 9 positions agree with TRBD2. The germline CDR1 and CDR2 sequences are SGHNT and YYREEE (reference sequence). V shed 4 bases and J 5 bases; nucleotides not matched to a gene: 4. The CDR3 is made up of 13 amino acids. CDR3: CASSPGLADEQYF. In nucleotides, the CDR3 is TGTGCCAGCAGCCCGGGACTAGCAGACGAGCAGTACTTC.

Comments on this clonotype: The junction departs from the called germline gene at one end, perhaps through a read error. The DNA for the CDR3 is TGTGCCAGCAGTGAAGCTACAGGGGAGGGGACTGAAGTTTTCTTT. Translation: CASSEATGEGTEVFF. The chain couples TRBV6-1 to TRBJ1-1; 7 bases match TRBD1. Germline assignment: CDR1 MNHNS and CDR2 SASEGT. This CDR3 is 15 amino acids long.

This clonotype was picked up many times. V and J are TRBV6-5 and TRBJ2-7; 8 nucleotides agree with TRBD2. CDR3 length equals 14 residues. With 4 bases clipped from V and 1 base from J, the junction kept 3 bases outside the gene matches. Germline V gene data show CDR1 as MNHEY and CDR2 as SVGAGI. The CDR3 here is CASSLERGSYEQYF. Here the CDR3 DNA reads TGTGCCAGCAGTTTAGAGCGGGGGTCCTACGAGCAGTACTTC.

In this sample, this clonotype turned up many times. The CDR3 bases are TGTGCCAGCAGCCAAGGGGGAGGGTTGGGTCAGCCCCAGCATTTT. This sequence encodes CASSQGGGLGQPQHF. This chain connects TRBV14 to TRBJ1-5; D call uncertain. From germline, CDR1 is SGHDN and CDR2 FVKESK. Trimming cost V 1 base and J 6 bases, with 13 bases left between them. The CDR3 contains 15 residues.

Many counts were recorded for this clonotype. This chain uses TRBV6-5 with TRBJ1-2, with TRBD1 matching over 8 bases. This CDR3 has 15 amino acids. Germline V gives CDR1 MNHEY, CDR2 SVGAGI. After removal of 5 bases from V and 5 bases from J, the junction contained 10 bases not matched to a gene. Written as DNA, the CDR3 is TGTGCCAGCAGTACGACCCGTAGACAGGGGTATGGCTACACCTTC. It specifies CASSTTRRQGYGYTF.

This clonotype has a handful of counts. The chain joins TRBV7-9 to TRBJ1-6; D remains unclear. Trimming stripped 2 bases from V and 8 bases from J, with 7 bases between. Germline V gene sequence: CDR1 SEHNR, CDR2 FQNEAQ (reference sequence). The CDR3 is 13 amino acids. The CDR3 DNA reads as TGTGCCAGCAGCTTAAGAGTGGATTCACCCCTCCACTTT. This sequence encodes CASSLRVDSPLHF.

This clonotype was picked up many times. V is TRBV7-9 and J is TRBJ1-1; the D is unclear. From germline, CDR1 is SEHNR and CDR2 FQNEAQ (reference sequence). The CDR3 is 12 amino acids. Between the trimmed V and J ends, which lost 5 bases and 4 bases, there was a span of 8 bases. Here the CDR3 reads CASSPRSTEAFF. The CDR3, as DNA: TGTGCCAGCAGCCCGAGGAGCACTGAAGCTTTCTTT.

This clonotype was counted only a few times. J is TRBJ2-4 and V is TRBV12-3 or TRBV12-4, with D unclear. V lost 3 bases and J lost 0, with 3 bases in between. CDR3 length: 13 amino acids. The CDR3 DNA is TGTGCCAGCAGTTTGTTAGCCAAAAACATTCAGTACTTC. It specifies CASSLLAKNIQYF.

Ten or more counts support this clonotype. The chain employs TRBV5-1 and TRBJ2-7; D perhaps matches TRBD1 (5 bases). CDR1 and CDR2 (germline): SGHRS, YFSETQ. Between the trimmed V and J ends, which lost 4 bases and 0 bases, there was a span of 17 bases. CDR3 length equals 16 residues. In nucleotides, the CDR3 is TGCGCCAGCAGCCTCGACAGCCCTCCGAGCTCCTACGAGCAGTACTTC. This sequence encodes CASSLDSPPSSYEQYF.

The V gene is TRBV7-2, the J gene TRBJ1-5, with D perhaps TRBD1 (5 bases). CDR1 and CDR2 from the germline V gene are SGHTA and FQGNSA. The CDR3 sequence is 15 residues long. Trimming cost V 4 bases and J 7 bases, with 17 bases left between them. Here the CDR3 DNA reads TGTGCCAGCAGCTCACAAAACAGGCTGGGGCAGCCCCAGCATTTT. This sequence encodes CASSSQNRLGQPQHF.

This clonotype has just a few counts. The chain uses TRBV6-2 or TRBV6-3 and TRBJ2-6; D may be TRBD1 (6 bases). The CDR3 length is 17 residues. CDR1 MNHEY and CDR2 SVGEGT come from the germline V gene. Trimming stripped 6 bases from V and 4 bases from J, with 19 bases between. The CDR3 spells CASSSNTGTGGANVLTF. The CDR3 DNA follows: TGTGCCAGCAGCTCCAATACAGGGACCGGGGGGGCCAACGTCCTGACTTTC.

The chain joins TRBV20-1 to TRBJ2-2; D not certain. This CDR3 is 13 amino acids long. The V end lost 7 bases, the J end lost 1 base, and 10 bases lay between the germline ends. CDR1 is DFQATT, CDR2 SNEGSKA, per germline (reference sequence). This CDR3 is CSVATRNTGELFF. Here the CDR3 DNA reads TGCAGTGTCGCTACTCGGAACACCGGGGAGCTGTTTTTT.